The present T cell receptor beta chain was sequenced within a study of a mutant IDH1 vaccine in newly diagnosed glioma (dated by TCRdb to the early 2020s). Regarding the study in general: Vaccination began 4-6 weeks after radiotherapy alone, or alongside temozolomide cycles in the chemotherapy-containing groups. For exploratory analyses, longitudinal TCRB deep sequencing was carried out in roughly 23 treated patients wherever samples were available. The week-35 safety follow-up was designated visit V12, and the week-47 end of study was designated visit V13. Peripheral blood was drawn at six visits: V03 (baseline), V05, V07, V10, V12 and V13. The 32 treated patients were around 60% male and around 40% female, with a mean age of 40.4 years. Before enrollment, patients had received standard therapy of radiotherapy alone, temozolomide alone, or radiochemotherapy with temozolomide; most received the combination.

The sample's time point label, decoded: week 47, end of study. A 20-mer mutant IDH1 peptide at 300 micrograms in Montanide made up each vaccine dose, which was injected subcutaneously together with topical imiquimod. Across visits V03 through V10, patients got a total of eight vaccinations, given in weeks 1, 3, 5, 7, 11, 15, 19 and 23. Newly diagnosed WHO grade 3 or 4 IDH1-mutant astrocytomas showing loss of nuclear ATRX were present in the donors. The samples were drawn from NOA16, a multicentre, single-arm, open-label phase I trial in Germany that tested a mutant IDH1 peptide vaccine in humans for the first time. Genomic DNA for TCRB sequencing was isolated from EDTA blood with the DNeasy Blood and Tissue Kit. The paper as a whole reports these results and caveats: Selection of PBMC samples for TCRB deep sequencing was based on availability. Changes in the top peripheral T cell clonotypes picked up by TCRB sequencing did not appear to be linked to pseudoprogression. Immune responses induced by the vaccine were seen in over 90% of patients across multiple MHC alleles. It was noted by the authors that analyses of patient blood samples could not be reproduced owing to sample limitations.

V and J lose 4 bases and 2 bases, and a span of 11 bases separates them. CDR1 and CDR2 are drawn from the germline V gene: MGHRA, YSYEKL. From the cysteine up to the phenylalanine, the CDR3 has a length of 14 residues. Only the CDR3 DNA is retained, 42 bases long and in frame from the first base. The library was produced with the immunoSEQ multiplex PCR assay. Following the manufacturer's protocol, the hsTCRB Kit was used to amplify rearranged TCR beta chain sequences. An Illumina MiSeq was used to sequence the TCRB libraries. On the authors' methods: The proprietary platform of the kit vendor was used for demultiplexing, trimming and gene mapping. This is the immuneACCESS table as TCRdb keeps it, with only in-frame sequences that have V and J called. A part of the clones is gone; compared with another copy, unresolved V genes explain less than half, and the rest is unexplained. The DNA gave D and trimming, while V, J and clone size come from that table. The sample contains about 56,000 clones, roughly four fifths of them found a single time. About 3.3% of the sample belongs to the ten largest clones.

As concerns this clone: The antigen it recognizes is unknown. It has no much larger one-base neighbor in the sample; base qualities were not kept.

The sample was PBMCs, taken from a glioma patient whose treatment included an IDH1 peptide vaccine. This TCR came from a woman aged 45-65 years with glioma. The chain links TRBV4-1 with TRBJ1-1; the D gene is unclear. The DNA is as follows: TGCGCCAGCAGCCGAGCAGACACTAACACTGAAGCTTTCTTT. This encodes CASSRADTNTEAFF.